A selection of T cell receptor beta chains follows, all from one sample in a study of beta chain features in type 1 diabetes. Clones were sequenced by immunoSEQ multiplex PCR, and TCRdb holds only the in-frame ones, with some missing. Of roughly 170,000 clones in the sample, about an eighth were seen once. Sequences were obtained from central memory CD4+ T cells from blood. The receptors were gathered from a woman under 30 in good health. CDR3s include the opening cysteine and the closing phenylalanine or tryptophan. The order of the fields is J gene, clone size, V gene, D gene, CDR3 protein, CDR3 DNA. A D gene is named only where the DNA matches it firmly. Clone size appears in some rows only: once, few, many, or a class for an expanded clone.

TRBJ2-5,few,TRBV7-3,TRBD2,CASSPAGGRETQYF,TGTGCCAGCAGCCCTGCGGGAGGGCGGGAGACCCAGTACTTC
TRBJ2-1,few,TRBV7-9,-,CASSFTGGNEQFF,TGTGCCAGCAGCTTTACCGGGGGCAATGAGCAGTTCTTC
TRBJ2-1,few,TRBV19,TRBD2,CASRTLGSGRNEQFF,TGTGCCAGTAGAACCCTAGGTAGCGGGAGAAATGAGCAGTTCTTC
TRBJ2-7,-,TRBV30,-,CAWSVRSKTYEQYF,TGTGCCTGGAGTGTACGAAGCAAGACCTACGAGCAGTACTTC
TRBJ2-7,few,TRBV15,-,CATSLETGSSYEQYF,TGTGCCACCAGCTTAGAAACCGGGAGCTCCTACGAGCAGTACTTC
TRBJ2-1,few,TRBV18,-,CASSPRFNEQFF,TGTGCCAGCTCACCGAGGTTCAATGAGCAGTTCTTC
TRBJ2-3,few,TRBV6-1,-,CASLLQGSDTQYF,TGTGCCAGCCTGCTGCAGGGGAGTGATACGCAGTATTTT
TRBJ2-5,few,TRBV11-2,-,CASSLAERRETQYF,TGTGCCAGCAGCTTAGCGGAGAGACGAGAGACCCAGTACTTC
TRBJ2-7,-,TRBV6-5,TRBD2,CASTKGLGGREQYF,TGTGCCAGCACCAAGGGACTAGGGGGTAGGGAGCAGTACTTC
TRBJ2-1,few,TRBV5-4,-,CASSPPSTDEQFF,TGTGCCAGCAGCCCCCCCAGCACAGATGAGCAGTTCTTC
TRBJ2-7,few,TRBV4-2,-,CASSQERLGHYEQYF,TGTGCCAGCAGCCAAGAAAGGCTAGGCCATTACGAGCAGTACTTC
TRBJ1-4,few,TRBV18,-,CASSQQRATNEKLFF,TGTGCCAGCTCACAACAGCGGGCAACTAATGAAAAACTGTTTTTT
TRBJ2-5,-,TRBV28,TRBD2,CASSAVGSGRARETQYF,TGTGCCAGCAGTGCGGTTGGTAGCGGGAGGGCTAGGGAGACCCAGTACTTC
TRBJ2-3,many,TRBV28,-,CASSSVPDTQYF,TGTGCCAGCAGTTCAGTCCCCGATACGCAGTATTTT
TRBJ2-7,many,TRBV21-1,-,CASSKAWDRGRYEQYF,TGTGCCAGCAGCAAAGCCTGGGACAGGGGGCGGTACGAGCAGTACTTC
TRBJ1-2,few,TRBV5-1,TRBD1,CASSAGQGHYGYTF,TGCGCCAGCAGCGCGGGACAGGGGCACTATGGCTACACCTTC
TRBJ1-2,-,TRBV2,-,CASSEQSYYGYTF,TGTGCCAGCAGTGAACAGTCTTACTATGGCTACACCTTC
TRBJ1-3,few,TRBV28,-,CASSLPRGTGNTIYF,TGTGCCAGCAGTTTACCAAGGGGGACTGGAAACACCATATATTTT
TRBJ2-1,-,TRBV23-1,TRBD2,CASSHSKRGDSYNEQFF,TGCGCCAGCAGTCACTCGAAGCGGGGGGACTCCTACAATGAGCAGTTCTTC
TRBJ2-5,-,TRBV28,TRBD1,CASSSGQGERGTQYF,TGTGCCAGCAGTTCCGGACAGGGGGAAAGGGGGACCCAGTACTTC
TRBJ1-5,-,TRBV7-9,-,CASSLGAQNNQPQHF,TGTGCCAGCAGCTTGGGGGCGCAGAACAATCAGCCCCAGCATTTT
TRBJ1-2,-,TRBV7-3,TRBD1,CASSPGDRAGGYTF,TGTGCCAGCAGCCCAGGGGACAGGGCGGGAGGCTACACCTTC
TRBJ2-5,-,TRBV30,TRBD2,CAWSPGTRRQETQYF,TGTGCCTGGAGTCCCGGGACTAGAAGGCAAGAGACCCAGTACTTC
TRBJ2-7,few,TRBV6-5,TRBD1,CASSYRDRDYEQYF,TGTGCCAGCAGTTACCGGGACAGGGATTACGAGCAGTACTTC
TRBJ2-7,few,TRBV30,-,CAWRRVNEQYF,TGTGCCTGGAGGCGGGTGAACGAGCAGTACTTC
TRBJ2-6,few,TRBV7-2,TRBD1,CASSPQDRGTPGANVLTF,TGTGCCAGCAGCCCACAGGACAGGGGGACTCCTGGGGCCAACGTCCTGACTTTC
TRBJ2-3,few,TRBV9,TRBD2,CASSDTGGADTQYF,TGTGCCAGCAGCGATACCGGGGGGGCAGATACGCAGTATTTT
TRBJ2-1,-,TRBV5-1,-,CASSRAGGAQLEQFF,TGCGCCAGCAGCCGAGCGGGTGGGGCCCAATTAGAGCAGTTCTTC
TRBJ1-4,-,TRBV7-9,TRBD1,CASSLQDRDKLFF,TGTGCCAGCAGCTTACAAGACAGGGACAAACTGTTTTTT
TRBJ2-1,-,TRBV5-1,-,CASSLDGDFNNEQFF,TGCGCCAGCAGCTTGGACGGAGACTTTAACAATGAGCAGTTCTTC
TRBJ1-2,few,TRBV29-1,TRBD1,CSVVDRTYGYTF,TGCAGCGTGGTGGACAGGACCTATGGCTACACCTTC
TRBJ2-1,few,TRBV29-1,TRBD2,CSVGKGLAGGYNEQFF,TGCAGCGTCGGGAAGGGCCTAGCGGGAGGCTACAATGAGCAGTTCTTC
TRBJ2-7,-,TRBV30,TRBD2,CAWTPGLAGGREQYF,TGTGCCTGGACCCCGGGACTAGCGGGAGGGCGGGAGCAGTACTTC
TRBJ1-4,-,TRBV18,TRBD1,CASSPRTGSDSKLFF,TGTGCCAGCTCACCTAGGACAGGGAGCGATTCAAAACTGTTTTTT
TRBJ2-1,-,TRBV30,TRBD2,CAWSVGVAGVSNEQFF,TGTGCCTGGAGTGTTGGGGTAGCGGGAGTTTCCAATGAGCAGTTCTTC
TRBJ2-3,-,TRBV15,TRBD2,CATSRALTSGSETDTQYF,TGTGCCACCAGCAGAGCACTTACTAGCGGGAGCGAGACAGATACGCAGTATTTT
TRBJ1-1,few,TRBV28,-,CASSFPDRSTEAFF,TGTGCCAGCAGTTTCCCTGACAGGAGCACTGAAGCTTTCTTT
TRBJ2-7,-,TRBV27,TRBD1,CASSLPPGQGASYEQYF,TGTGCCAGCAGTTTACCCCCCGGACAGGGGGCATCTTACGAGCAGTACTTC
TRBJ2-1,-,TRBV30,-,CAWSVPPTAPNRNEQFF,TGTGCCTGGAGTGTACCGCCGACAGCACCGAATCGGAATGAGCAGTTCTTC
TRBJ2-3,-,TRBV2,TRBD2,CASMWTSGTDTQYF,TGTGCCAGCATGTGGACTAGCGGCACAGATACGCAGTATTTT
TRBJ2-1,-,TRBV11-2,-,CASSLVGASYNEQFF,TGTGCCAGCAGCTTAGTGGGCGCCTCCTACAATGAGCAGTTCTTC
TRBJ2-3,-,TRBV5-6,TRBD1,CASSLGQGADTQYF,TGTGCCAGCAGCCTCGGACAGGGGGCAGATACGCAGTATTTT
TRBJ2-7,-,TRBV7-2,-,CASSLDGGMREQYF,TGTGCCAGCAGCTTAGACGGCGGGATGCGCGAGCAGTACTTC
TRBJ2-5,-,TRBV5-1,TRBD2,CASRREGPGTQYF,TGCGCCAGCAGGCGGGAGGGGCCGGGAACCCAGTACTTC
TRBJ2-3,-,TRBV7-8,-,CASSLVPGGTDTQYF,TGTGCCAGCAGCTTAGTTCCGGGAGGCACAGATACGCAGTATTTT
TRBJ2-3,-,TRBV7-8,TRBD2,CASSRGLAGAGRTDTQYF,TGTGCCAGCAGCCGGGGACTAGCGGGAGCGGGTCGCACAGATACGCAGTATTTT
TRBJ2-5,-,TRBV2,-,CASSERESQYF,TGTGCCAGCAGTGAACGGGAGAGCCAGTACTTC
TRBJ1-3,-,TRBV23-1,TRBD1,CASSQRTGGDGNTIYF,TGCGCCAGCAGTCAACGAACAGGGGGGGACGGAAACACCATATATTTT
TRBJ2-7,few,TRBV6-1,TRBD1,CASSEPGQGGEQYF,TGTGCCAGCAGTGAACCGGGACAGGGTGGGGAGCAGTACTTC
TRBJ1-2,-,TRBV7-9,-,CASSLETGGPTF,TGTGCCAGCAGCTTAGAGACCGGAGGACCCACCTTC
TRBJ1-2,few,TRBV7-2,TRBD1,CASSLGQGAGGYTF,TGTGCCAGCAGCTTAGGACAGGGGGCGGGTGGCTACACCTTC
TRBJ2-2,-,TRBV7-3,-,CASSLISGQTGELFF,TGTGCCAGCAGCTTAATTTCAGGCCAGACCGGGGAGCTGTTTTTT
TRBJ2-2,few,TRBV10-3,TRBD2,CATRLAENTGELFF,TGTGCCACGCGACTAGCGGAGAACACCGGGGAGCTGTTTTTT